This TCR beta chain was identified in a study of control samples from healthy donors and cancer patients. The CDR3 runs to 15 residues. V gave up 4 bases and J gave up 2 bases, with 15 bases separating them. Germline V gene data show CDR1 as SGHNT and CDR2 as YYREEE (reference sequence). The assay was immunoSEQ multiplex PCR, and TCRdb's table has in-frame clones only and misses some. The data hold about 94,000 clones, with 90% observed a single time. This receptor was identified in a woman under 30 in good health. The chain employs TRBV5-4 and TRBJ2-5; the D gene is possibly TRBD2 (5 bases). Sequencing was performed on blood. CDR3 residues: CASSAVRTGQETQYF. The CDR3 nucleotides read TGTGCCAGCAGCGCCGTCCGGACTGGTCAAGAGACCCAGTACTTC.